This paragraph reports one TCR beta chain. Its target is not known. These data come from a study of T cell clones after liver transplantation. Study context: Standard immunosuppression, with no induction, continued until 12-24 months after transplant.

Data came from immunoSEQ multiplex PCR; TCRdb stores just in-frame clones and leaves some out. The table lists about 51,000 clones, about 67% of them singletons. The study, taken as a whole, reports: In 5 of 8 subjects, circulating graft-donor-reactive CD4 TCRbeta sequences fell significantly after transplant.

V was trimmed by 11 bases and J by 4 bases, leaving 21 bases between them. The CDR3 consists of 14 residues. The germline CDR1 and CDR2 sequences are MDHEN and SYDVKM. The clonotype originates from a human patient who received a liver transplant. Some T cells may possibly be graft donor cells. The sample in question was CD4+ T cells from blood, obtained around 54 months after liver transplant. V usage is TRBV28 and J usage is TRBJ2-7; D is tentatively TRBD1 or TRBD2 (5 bases each). CDR3 in amino acids: CAHGGPTAGYEQYF. The DNA for the CDR3 is TGTGCCCATGGGGGTCCGACAGCCGGGTACGAGCAGTACTTC.